The 4 T cell receptor beta chains below come from one sample, sequenced in a study of T cells expressing NK-cell markers. One entry per CDR3 protein, without DNA, is what TCRdb gives after re-calling the 5' RACE reads. This sample's clone table lists fewer than 400,000 distinct CDR3 sequences. Sequenced material: blood T cells: a sorted CD56 or NKG2C T cell subset, CD4+ or CD8+ T cells, or bulk PBMC T cells (not recorded which). All receptors derive from a woman in her forties or fifties in good health.

V and J are TRBV5-1 and TRBJ2-1; there is no DNA to check the TCRdb D call of TRBD1. Germline V gene data show CDR1 as SGHRS and CDR2 as YFSETQ. The CDR3 totals 15 residues. The CDR3: CASSWDPGRSGEQFF.

The CDR3 here is CASSLFPPQAPREQYF. The V and J genes are TRBV27 and TRBJ2-3; lacking DNA, the TRBD1 call made by TCRdb goes unchecked. The length of the CDR3 is 16 residues. Germline V gene lookup returns CDR1 MNHEY and CDR2 SMNVEV (reference sequence).

The CDR3 protein is CASSLDPGGPTEAFF. The chain carries TRBV7-2 and TRBJ1-1; the D call from TCRdb, TRBD1, cannot be confirmed without DNA. Germline V gene data show CDR1 as SGHTA and CDR2 as FQGNSA. This CDR3 contains 15 residues.

The chain is built from TRBV30 and TRBJ2-2. Looked up from germline, CDR1 is GTSNPN and CDR2 is SVGIG (reference sequence). This CDR3 region has 13 residues. The CDR3 here is CAWSPSPYGELFF.